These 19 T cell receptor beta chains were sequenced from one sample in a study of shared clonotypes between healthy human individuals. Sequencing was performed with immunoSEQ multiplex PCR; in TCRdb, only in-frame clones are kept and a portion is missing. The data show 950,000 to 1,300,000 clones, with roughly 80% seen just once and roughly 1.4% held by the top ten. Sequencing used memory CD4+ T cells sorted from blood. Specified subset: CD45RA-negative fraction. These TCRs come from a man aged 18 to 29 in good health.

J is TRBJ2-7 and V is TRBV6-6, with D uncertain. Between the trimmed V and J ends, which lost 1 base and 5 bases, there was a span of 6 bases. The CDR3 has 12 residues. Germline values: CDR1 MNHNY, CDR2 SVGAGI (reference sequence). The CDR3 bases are TGTGCCAGCAGTTACTTTGGGGACGAGCAGTACTTC. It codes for CASSYFGDEQYF.

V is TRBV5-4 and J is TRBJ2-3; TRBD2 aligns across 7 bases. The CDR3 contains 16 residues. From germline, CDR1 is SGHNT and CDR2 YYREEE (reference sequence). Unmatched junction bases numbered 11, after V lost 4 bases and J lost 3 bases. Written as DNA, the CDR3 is TGTGCCAGCAGCCTAGGGAGGGAGGCGGCGACAGATACGCAGTATTTT. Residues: CASSLGREAATDTQYF.

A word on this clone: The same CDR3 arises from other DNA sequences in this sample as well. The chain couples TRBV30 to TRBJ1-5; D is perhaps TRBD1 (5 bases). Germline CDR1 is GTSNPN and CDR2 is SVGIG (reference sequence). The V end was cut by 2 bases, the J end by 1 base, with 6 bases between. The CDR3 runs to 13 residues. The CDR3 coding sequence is TGTGCCTGGAGTAGGGGCAGCAATCAGCCCCAGCATTTT. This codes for CAWSRGSNQPQHF.

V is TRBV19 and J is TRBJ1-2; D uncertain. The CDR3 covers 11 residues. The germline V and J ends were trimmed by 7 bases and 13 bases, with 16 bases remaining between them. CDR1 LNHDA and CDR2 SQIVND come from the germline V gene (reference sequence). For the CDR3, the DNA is TGTGCCAGTACCAACCGACTGGAGCTCACCTTC. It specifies CASTNRLELTF. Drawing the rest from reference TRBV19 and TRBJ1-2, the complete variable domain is DGGITQSPKYLFRKEGQNVTLSCEQNLNHDAMYWYRQDPGQGLRLIYYSQIVNDFQKGDIAEGYSVSREKKESFPLTVTSAQKNPTAFYLCASTNRLELTFGSGTRLTVV.

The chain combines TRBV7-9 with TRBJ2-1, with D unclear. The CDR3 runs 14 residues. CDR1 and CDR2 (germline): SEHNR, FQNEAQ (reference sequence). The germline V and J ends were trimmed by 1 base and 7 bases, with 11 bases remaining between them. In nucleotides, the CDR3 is TGTGCCAGCAGCTTAGAGGTTGGTTTGAATGAGCAGTTCTTC. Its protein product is CASSLEVGLNEQFF.

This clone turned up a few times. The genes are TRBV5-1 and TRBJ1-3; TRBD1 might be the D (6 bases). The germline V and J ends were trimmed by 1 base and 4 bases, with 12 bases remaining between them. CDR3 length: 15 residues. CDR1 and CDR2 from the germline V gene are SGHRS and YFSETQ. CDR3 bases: TGCGCCAGCAGCTTGATGGGGGGCTCGGGAAACACCATATATTTT. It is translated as CASSLMGGSGNTIYF.

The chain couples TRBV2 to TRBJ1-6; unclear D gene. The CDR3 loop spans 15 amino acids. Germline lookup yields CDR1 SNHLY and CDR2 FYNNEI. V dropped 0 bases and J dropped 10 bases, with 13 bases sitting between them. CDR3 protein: CASSEAPGKKSPLHF. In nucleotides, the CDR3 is TGTGCCAGCAGTGAAGCGCCGGGGAAGAAGTCACCCCTCCACTTT.

The CDR3 DNA sequence: TGTGCCAGCAGTTTAGGCCGGACAGGGGGCGATGGCTACACCTTC. This encodes CASSLGRTGGDGYTF. The rearrangement uses TRBV28 and TRBJ1-2; 11 nucleotides align to TRBD1. J was trimmed by 6 bases and V by 2 bases; bases with no gene match: 5. Per germline, CDR1 MDHEN and CDR2 SYDVKM. CDR3 length equals 15 residues.

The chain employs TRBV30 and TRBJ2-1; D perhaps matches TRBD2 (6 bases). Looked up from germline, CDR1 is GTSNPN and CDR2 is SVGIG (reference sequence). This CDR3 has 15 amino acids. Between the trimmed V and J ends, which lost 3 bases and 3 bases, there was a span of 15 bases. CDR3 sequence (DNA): TGTGCCTGGAGCCGGGGAAGCGGGTTCTACAATGAGCAGTTCTTC. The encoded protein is CAWSRGSGFYNEQFF.

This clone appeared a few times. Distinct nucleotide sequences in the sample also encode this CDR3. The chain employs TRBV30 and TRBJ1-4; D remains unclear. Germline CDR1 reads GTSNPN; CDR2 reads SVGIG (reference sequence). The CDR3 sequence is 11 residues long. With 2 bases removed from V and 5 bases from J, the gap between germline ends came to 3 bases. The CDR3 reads CAWSTNEKLFF. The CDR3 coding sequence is TGTGCCTGGAGTACCAATGAAAAACTGTTTTTT.

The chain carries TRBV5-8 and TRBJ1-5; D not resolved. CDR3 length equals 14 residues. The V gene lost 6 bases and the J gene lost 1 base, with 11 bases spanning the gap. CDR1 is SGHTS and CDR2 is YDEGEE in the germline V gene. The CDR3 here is CASTRPGSNQPQHF. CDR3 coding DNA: TGTGCCAGCACCCGTCCGGGGAGCAATCAGCCCCAGCATTTT. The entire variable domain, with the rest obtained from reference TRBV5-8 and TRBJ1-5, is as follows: EAGVTQSPTHLIKTRGQQATLRCSPISGHTSVYWYQQALGLGLQFLLWYDEGEERNRGNFPPRFSGRQFPNYSSELNVNALELEDSALYLCASTRPGSNQPQHFGDGTRLSIL.

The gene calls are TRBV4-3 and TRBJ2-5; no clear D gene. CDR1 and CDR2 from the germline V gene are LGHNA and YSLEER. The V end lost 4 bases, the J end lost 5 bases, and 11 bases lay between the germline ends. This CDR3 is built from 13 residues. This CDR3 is CASSPELVETQYF. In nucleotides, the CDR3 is TGCGCCAGCAGCCCGGAGTTGGTCGAGACCCAGTACTTC.

CDR3 coding DNA: TGCGCCAGCAGTAGAATAGGTAACCCTACAGGGGAGCTGTTTTTT. As protein: CASSRIGNPTGELFF. This chain uses TRBV5-1 with TRBJ2-2; D call uncertain. This CDR3 comprises 15 residues. V was pared by 5 bases and J by 8 bases, with 19 bases between. The germline V gene encodes CDR1 SGHRS and CDR2 YFSETQ.

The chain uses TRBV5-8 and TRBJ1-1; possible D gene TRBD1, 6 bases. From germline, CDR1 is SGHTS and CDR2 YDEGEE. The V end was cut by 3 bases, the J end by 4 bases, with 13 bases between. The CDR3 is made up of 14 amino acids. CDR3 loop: CASSWGRTVTEAFF. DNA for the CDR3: TGTGCCAGCAGCTGGGGGAGGACAGTCACTGAAGCTTTCTTT.

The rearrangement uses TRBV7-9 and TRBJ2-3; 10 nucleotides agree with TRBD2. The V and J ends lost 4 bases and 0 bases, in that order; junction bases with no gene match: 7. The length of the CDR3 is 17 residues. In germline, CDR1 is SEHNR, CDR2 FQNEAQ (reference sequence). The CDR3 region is CASSSRPLAGSTDTQYF. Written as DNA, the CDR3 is TGTGCCAGCAGCTCGCGCCCACTAGCGGGAAGCACAGATACGCAGTATTTT.

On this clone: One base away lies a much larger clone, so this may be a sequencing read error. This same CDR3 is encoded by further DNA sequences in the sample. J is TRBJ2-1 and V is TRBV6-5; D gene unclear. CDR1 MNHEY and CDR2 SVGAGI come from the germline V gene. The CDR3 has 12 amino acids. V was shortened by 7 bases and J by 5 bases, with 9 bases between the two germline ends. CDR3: CASTARNNEQFF. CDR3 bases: TGTGCCAGCACGGCTAGGAACAATGAGCAGTTCTTC.

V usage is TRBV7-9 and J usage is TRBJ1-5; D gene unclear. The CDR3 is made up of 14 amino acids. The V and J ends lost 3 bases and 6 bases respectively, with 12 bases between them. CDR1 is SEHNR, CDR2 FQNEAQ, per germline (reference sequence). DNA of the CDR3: TGTGCCAGCAGCTTCGGAACCGAGGCTCAGCCCCAGCATTTT. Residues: CASSFGTEAQPQHF.

The chain's CDR3 is CASSLYNPGGTEAFF. The CDR3 DNA reads TGTGCCAGCAGCTTGTATAACCCCGGGGGCACTGAAGCTTTCTTT. This rearrangement joins TRBV5-6 to TRBJ1-1, with a possible D match to TRBD1 (5 bases). The CDR3 has 15 residues. The germline V gene has CDR1 SGHDT and CDR2 YYEEEE. The V end was cut by 1 base, the J end by 4 bases, with 14 bases between.

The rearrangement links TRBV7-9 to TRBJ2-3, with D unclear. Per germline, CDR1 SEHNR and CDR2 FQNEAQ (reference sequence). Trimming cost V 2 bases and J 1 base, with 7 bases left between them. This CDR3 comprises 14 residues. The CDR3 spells CASSLLLGTDTQYF. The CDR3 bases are TGTGCCAGCAGCTTACTGCTGGGCACAGATACGCAGTATTTT.